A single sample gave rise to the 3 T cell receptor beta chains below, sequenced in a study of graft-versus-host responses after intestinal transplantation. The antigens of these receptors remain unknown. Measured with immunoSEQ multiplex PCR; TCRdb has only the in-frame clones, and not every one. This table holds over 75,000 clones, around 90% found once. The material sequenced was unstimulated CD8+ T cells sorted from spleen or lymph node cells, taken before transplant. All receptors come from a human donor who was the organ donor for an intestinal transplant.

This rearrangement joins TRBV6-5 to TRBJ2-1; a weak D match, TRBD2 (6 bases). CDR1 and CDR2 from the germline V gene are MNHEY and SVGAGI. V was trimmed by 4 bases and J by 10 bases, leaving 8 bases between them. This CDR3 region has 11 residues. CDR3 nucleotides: TGTGCCAGCAGTTTAGCGGACGAGCAGTTCTTC. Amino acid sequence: CASSLADEQFF.

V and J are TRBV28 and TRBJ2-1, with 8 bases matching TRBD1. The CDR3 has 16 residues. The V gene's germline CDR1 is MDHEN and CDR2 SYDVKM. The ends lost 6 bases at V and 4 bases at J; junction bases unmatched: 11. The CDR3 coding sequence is TGTGCCAGCAGCAACGGACAGGGTGGTGGGTACAATGAGCAGTTCTTC. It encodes CASSNGQGGGYNEQFF.

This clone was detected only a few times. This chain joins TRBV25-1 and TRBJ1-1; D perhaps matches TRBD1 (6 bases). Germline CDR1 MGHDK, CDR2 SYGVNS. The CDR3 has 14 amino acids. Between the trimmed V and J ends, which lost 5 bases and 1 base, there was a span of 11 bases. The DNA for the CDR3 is TGTGCCAGCAGTAGGACAGAGGAGAACACTGAAGCTTTCTTT. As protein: CASSRTEENTEAFF. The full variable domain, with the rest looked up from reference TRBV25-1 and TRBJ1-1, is EADIYQTPRYLVIGTGKKITLECSQTMGHDKMYWYQQDPGMELHLIHYSYGVNSTEKGDLSSESTVSRIRTEHFPLTLESARPSHTSQYLCASSRTEENTEAFFGQGTRLTVV.